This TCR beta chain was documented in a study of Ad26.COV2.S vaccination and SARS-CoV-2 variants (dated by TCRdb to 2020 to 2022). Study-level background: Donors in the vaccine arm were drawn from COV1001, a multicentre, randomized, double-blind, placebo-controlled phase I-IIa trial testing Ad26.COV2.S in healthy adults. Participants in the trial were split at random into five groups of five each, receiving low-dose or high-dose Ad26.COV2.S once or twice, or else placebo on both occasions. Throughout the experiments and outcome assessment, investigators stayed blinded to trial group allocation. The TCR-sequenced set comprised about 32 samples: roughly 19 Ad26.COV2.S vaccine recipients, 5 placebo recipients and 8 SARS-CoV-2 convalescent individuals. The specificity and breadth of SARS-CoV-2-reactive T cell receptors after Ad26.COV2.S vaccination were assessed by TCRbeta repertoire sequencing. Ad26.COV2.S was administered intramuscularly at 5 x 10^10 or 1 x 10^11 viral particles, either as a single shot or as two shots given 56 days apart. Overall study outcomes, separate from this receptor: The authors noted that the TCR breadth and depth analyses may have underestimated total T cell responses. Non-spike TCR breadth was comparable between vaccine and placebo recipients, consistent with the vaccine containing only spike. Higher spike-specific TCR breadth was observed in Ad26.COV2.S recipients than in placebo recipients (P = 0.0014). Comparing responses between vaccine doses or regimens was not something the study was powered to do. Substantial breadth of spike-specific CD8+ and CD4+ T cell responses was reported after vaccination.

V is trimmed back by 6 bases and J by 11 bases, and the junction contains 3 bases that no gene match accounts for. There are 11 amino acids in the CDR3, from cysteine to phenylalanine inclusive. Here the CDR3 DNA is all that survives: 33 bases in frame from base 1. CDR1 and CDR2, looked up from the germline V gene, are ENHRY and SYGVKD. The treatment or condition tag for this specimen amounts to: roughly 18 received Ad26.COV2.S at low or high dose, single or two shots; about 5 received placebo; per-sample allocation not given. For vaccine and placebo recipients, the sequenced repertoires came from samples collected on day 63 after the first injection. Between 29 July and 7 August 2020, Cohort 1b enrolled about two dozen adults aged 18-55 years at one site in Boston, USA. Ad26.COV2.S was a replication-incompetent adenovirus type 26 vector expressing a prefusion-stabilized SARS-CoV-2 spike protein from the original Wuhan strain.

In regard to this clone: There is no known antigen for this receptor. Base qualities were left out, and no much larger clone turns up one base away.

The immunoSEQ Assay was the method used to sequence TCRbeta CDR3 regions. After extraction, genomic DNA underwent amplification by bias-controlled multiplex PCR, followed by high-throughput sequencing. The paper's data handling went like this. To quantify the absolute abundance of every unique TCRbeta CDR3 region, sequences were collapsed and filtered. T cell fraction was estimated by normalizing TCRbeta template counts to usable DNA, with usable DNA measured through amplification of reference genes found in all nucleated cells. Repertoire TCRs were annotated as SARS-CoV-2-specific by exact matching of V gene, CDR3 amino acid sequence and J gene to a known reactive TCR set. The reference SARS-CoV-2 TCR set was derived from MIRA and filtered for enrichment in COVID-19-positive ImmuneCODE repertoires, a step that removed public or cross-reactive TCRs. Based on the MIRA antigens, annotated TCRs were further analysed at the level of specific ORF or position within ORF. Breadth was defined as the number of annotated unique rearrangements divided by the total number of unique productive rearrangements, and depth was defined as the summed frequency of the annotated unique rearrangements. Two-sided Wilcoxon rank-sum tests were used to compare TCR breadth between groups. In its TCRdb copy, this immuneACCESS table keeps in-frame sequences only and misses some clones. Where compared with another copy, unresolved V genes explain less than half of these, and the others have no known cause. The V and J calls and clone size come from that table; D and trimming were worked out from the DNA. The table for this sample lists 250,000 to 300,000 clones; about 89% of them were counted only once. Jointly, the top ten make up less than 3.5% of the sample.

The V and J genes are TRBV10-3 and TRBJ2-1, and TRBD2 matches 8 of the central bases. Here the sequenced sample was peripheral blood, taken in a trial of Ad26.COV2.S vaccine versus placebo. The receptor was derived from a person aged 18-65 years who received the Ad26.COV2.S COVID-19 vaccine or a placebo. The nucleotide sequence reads TGTGCCATCAGAACTAGCGGACAGCAGTTCTTC. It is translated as CAIRTSGQQFF.